This T cell receptor beta chain was profiled in a study of blood T cell repertoires in COVID-19. As for the study in general: The study drew acute and convalescent COVID-19 samples from the United States, Italy and Spain. PBMCs, B-cell-depleted T cells, or T cells provided the cDNA or gDNA that made up the material.

The V end was cut by 3 bases, the J end by 7 bases, with 24 bases between. Per germline, CDR1 SGHTA and CDR2 FQGNSA. The CDR3 runs to 17 residues. Original processing methods: The assay estimated nucleated cells by amplifying reference gene primers. This table comes from immunoSEQ multiplex PCR, and its TCRdb copy is limited to in-frame clones, with some not included. The D gene and trimming were derived from the DNA, and the V and J assignments and clone size from that table. The sample shows 150,000 to 200,000 clones, 88% of them seen only once. V and J are TRBV7-2 and TRBJ1-2, with D tentatively TRBD1 (5 bases). Sequences were obtained from peripheral blood. This TCR came from a man aged 55 to 69 with acute or convalescent COVID-19. The DNA of the CDR3 is TGTGCCAGCAGCTTTTTGGACATTATCCTCTCCGGGGGTGGCTACACCTTC. The encoded protein is CASSFLDIILSGGGYTF.